This section outlines one TCR beta chain sequence together with its context. The sample belongs to a study of blood T cell repertoires in COVID-19. Germline CDR1 is MNHNY and CDR2 is SVGAGI (reference sequence). CDR3 size: 15 residues. The V end lost 6 bases, the J end lost 8 bases, and 17 bases lay between the germline ends. Authors' methods: For nucleated cells, counts were estimated from reference gene primer amplification. TCRdb keeps only in-frame clones here, not all; method: immunoSEQ multiplex PCR. V, J and clone size derive from that table, while D and trimming were established from the DNA sequence. Of around 82,000 clones in the sample, around 85% were seen once.

This sequence originates from a man aged 50 to 60 with COVID-19, enrolled during active disease. The chain joins TRBV6-6 to TRBJ1-6, with D perhaps matching TRBD1 (6 bases). Sequencing was done on a sample of peripheral blood. CDR3 sequence (DNA): TGTGCCAGCAGCCCCGGCGGGGGCGGGTATTCACCCCTCCACTTT. Protein product: CASSPGGGGYSPLHF.